This TCR beta chain was captured by sequencing in a study of blood T cell repertoires in COVID-19. Across the whole study: Sites across the United States, Italy and Spain contributed samples from acute and convalescent COVID-19. T cells, B-cell-depleted T cells, or PBMCs provided the cDNA or gDNA that served as material.

Authors' processing steps: Scientists estimated how many nucleated cells there were by amplifying reference gene primers. Here immunoSEQ multiplex PCR was the method, and the copy in TCRdb shows in-frame clones only, minus some. V and J calls and clone size are copied from that table; D and trimming were computed from the DNA. In the table there are about 350,000 clones, around nine tenths of which are singletons. This TCR was sampled from a woman in her seventies with COVID-19, enrolled during active disease. Input material: peripheral blood.

Here the CDR3 DNA reads TGTGCCACCTCCAGACAGACCGTGGGTAATGAAGCTTTCTTT. Translating it yields CATSRQTVGNEAFF. This chain connects TRBV15 to TRBJ1-1; a possible D gene is TRBD1 (5 bases). The germline CDR1 and CDR2 sequences are LNHNV and YYDKDF (reference sequence). CDR3 size: 14 residues. Trimming took off 8 bases at V and 7 bases at J, with 20 bases between the two ends.